These 6 T cell receptor beta chains share one sample of origin, sequenced in a study of cytomegalovirus exposure and HLA in healthy donors. TCRdb keeps only in-frame clones here, not all; method: immunoSEQ multiplex PCR. Of about 130,000 clones listed, 75% to 90% are singletons. The sequencing input was PBMCs. These receptor sequences come from a woman between 18 and 29 years old in good health and CMV-seronegative.

The chain recombines TRBV29-1 with TRBJ1-2, with TRBD1 matching 8 bases. Trimming at V came to 6 bases and at J to 2 bases, leaving 11 bases not matched to a gene. The CDR3 consists of 15 residues. Germline lookup yields CDR1 SQVTM and CDR2 ANQGSEA. The CDR3 here is CSVNPPGQENYGYTF. CDR3 DNA sequence: TGCAGCGTCAACCCTCCGGGACAGGAGAACTATGGCTACACCTTC.

Remarks on this clone: An end of the junction does not agree with germline; a read error may underlie this. J is TRBJ1-1 and V is TRBV7-7, with 10 bases identical to TRBD1. Germline CDR1 is SSHAT and CDR2 is FNYEAQ (reference sequence). The CDR3 extends over 13 amino acids. The chain's CDR3 is CASSLGQGAEAFF. In DNA, the CDR3 is TGTGCTAGCAGCCTCGGACAGGGGGCTGAAGCTTTCTTT.

The V gene is TRBV11-3, the J gene TRBJ2-1; D is perhaps TRBD1 (5 bases). Germline CDR1 is SGHNT and CDR2 is YENEEA. The CDR3 consists of 15 residues. The V and J ends lost 1 base and 4 bases respectively, with 11 bases between them. Here the CDR3 DNA reads TGTGCCAGCAGCTTAGGTTTCAGGGTTTACAATGAGCAGTTCTTC. It encodes CASSLGFRVYNEQFF.

The gene calls are TRBV7-2 and TRBJ1-5; TRBD1 aligns across 10 bases. In germline, CDR1 is SGHTA, CDR2 FQGNSA. The CDR3 loop spans 15 amino acids. V shed 4 bases, J shed 7 bases, and the junction held 7 bases outside the gene matches. The CDR3 reads CASSSGTGVWQPQHF. The DNA of the CDR3 is TGTGCCAGCAGCTCGGGGACAGGGGTCTGGCAGCCCCAGCATTTT.

The chain is built from TRBV4-1 and TRBJ2-5; TRBD2 matches 9 bases. V lost 6 bases and J lost 7; bases outside the gene matches: 18. The CDR3 covers 17 residues. Germline V gene lookup returns CDR1 MGHRA and CDR2 YSYEKL. This chain's CDR3 is CASRQNVASGDRRTQYF. CDR3 bases: TGCGCCAGCAGACAAAACGTGGCTAGCGGGGACCGCAGGACCCAGTACTTC.

The chain uses TRBV4-1 and TRBJ2-1; 7 nucleotides line up with TRBD2. In germline, CDR1 is MGHRA, CDR2 YSYEKL. V shed 0 bases, J shed 7 bases, and the junction held 0 bases outside the gene matches. This CDR3 spans 13 amino acids. CDR3 sequence (DNA): TGCGCCAGCAGCCAAGAGGGAGGGAATGAGCAGTTCTTC. It encodes CASSQEGGNEQFF.